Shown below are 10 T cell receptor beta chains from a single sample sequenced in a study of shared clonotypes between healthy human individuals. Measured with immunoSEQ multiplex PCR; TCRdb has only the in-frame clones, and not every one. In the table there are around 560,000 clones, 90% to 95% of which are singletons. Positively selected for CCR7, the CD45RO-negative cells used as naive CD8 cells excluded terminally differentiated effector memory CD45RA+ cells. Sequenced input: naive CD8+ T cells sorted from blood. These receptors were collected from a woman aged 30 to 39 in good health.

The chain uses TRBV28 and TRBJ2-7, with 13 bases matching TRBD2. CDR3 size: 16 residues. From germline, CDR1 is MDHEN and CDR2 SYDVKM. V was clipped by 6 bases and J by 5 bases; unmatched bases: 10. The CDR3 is CASRRTSGSRNHEQYF. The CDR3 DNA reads TGTGCCAGCAGGAGGACTAGCGGGAGTCGAAACCACGAGCAGTACTTC.

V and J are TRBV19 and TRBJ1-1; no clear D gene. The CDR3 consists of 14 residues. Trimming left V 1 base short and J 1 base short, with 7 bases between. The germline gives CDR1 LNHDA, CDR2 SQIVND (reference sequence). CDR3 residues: CASSIAWGNTEAFF. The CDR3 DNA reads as TGTGCCAGTAGTATAGCATGGGGGAACACTGAAGCTTTCTTT.

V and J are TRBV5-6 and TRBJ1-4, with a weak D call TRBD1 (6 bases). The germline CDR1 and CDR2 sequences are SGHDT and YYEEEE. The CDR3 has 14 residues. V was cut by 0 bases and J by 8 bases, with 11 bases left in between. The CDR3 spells CASSLAGAGEKLFF. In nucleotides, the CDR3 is TGTGCCAGCAGCTTGGCAGGGGCGGGAGAAAAACTGTTTTTT.

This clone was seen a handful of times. CDR3 sequence reads: CASSPADGVGNQPQHF. The CDR3 coding sequence is TGTGCCAGCAGTCCCGCCGACGGAGTTGGCAATCAGCCCCAGCATTTT. This sequence joins TRBV27 and TRBJ1-5; D is unresolved. This CDR3 is 16 amino acids long. Germline assignment: CDR1 MNHEY and CDR2 SMNVEV (reference sequence). V was shortened by 5 bases and J by 2 bases, with 16 bases between the two germline ends.

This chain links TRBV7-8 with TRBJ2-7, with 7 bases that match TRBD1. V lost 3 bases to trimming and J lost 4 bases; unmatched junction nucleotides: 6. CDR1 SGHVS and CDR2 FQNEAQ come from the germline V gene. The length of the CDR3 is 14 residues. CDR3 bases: TGTGCCAGCAGCTTCAGGGACAGTCCATACGAGCAGTACTTC. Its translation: CASSFRDSPYEQYF.

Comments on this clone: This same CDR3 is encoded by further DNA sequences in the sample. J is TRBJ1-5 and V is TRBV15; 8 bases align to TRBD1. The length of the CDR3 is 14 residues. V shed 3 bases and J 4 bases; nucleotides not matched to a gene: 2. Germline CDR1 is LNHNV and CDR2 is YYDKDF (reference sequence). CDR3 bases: TGTGCCACCAGCAGCGGGACAGGTAATCAGCCCCAGCATTTT. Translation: CATSSGTGNQPQHF.

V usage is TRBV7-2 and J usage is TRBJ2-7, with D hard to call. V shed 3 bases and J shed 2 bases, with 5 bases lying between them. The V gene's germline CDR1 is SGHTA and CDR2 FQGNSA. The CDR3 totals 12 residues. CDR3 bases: TGTGCCAGCAGCTTCCGGACCTACGAGCAGTACTTC. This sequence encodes CASSFRTYEQYF.

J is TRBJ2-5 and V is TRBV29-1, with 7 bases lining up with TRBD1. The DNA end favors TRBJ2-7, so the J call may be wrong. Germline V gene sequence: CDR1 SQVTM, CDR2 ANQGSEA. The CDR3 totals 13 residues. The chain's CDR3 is CSVETGKRYEQYF. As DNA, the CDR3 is TGCAGCGTTGAGACAGGGAAAAGGTACGAGCAGTACTTC.

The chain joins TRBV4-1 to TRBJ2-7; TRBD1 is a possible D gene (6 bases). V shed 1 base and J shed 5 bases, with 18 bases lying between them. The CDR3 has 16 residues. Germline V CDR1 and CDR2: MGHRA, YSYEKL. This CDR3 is CASSQVRGGNQDEQYF. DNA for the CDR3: TGCGCCAGCAGCCAAGTCCGTGGGGGCAATCAGGACGAGCAGTACTTC.

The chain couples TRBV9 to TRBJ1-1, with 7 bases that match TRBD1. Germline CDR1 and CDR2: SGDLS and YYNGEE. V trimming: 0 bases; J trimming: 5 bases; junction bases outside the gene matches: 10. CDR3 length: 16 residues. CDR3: CASSVGGGTAATEAFF. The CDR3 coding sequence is TGTGCCAGCAGCGTAGGGGGTGGGACAGCGGCGACTGAAGCTTTCTTT.